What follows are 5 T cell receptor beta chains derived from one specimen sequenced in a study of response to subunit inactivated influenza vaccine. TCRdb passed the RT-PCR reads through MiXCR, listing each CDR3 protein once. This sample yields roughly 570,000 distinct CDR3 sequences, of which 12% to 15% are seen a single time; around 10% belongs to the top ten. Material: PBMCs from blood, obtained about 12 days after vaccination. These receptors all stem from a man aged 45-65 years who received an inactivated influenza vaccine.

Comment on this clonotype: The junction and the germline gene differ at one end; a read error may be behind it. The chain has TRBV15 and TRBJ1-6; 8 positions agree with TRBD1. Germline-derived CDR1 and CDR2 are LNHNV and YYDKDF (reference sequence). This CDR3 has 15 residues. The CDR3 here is CATSGETGGDSPLHF. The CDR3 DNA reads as TGTGCCACCAGCGGAGAAACAGGGGGAGATTCACCCCTCCACTTT. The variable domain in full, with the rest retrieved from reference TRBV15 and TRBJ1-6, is DAMVIQNPRYQVTQFGKPVTLSCSQTLNHNVMYWYQQKSSQAPKLLFHYYDKDFNNEADTPDNFQSRRPNTSFCFLDIRSPGLGDTAMYLCATSGETGGDSPLHFGNGTRLTVT.

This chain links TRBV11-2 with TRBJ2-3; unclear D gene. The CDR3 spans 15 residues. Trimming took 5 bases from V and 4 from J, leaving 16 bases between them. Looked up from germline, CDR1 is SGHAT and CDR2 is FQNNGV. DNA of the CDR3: TGTGCCAGCAGCCTTCTGGTACCCCAGGCAGATACGCAGTATTTT. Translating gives CASSLLVPQADTQYF.

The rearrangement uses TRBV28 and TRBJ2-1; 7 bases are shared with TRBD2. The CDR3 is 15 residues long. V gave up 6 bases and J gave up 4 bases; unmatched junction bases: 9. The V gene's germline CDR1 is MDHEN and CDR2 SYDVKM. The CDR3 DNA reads TGTGCCAGCAGAACCCCGGGACTACTATACAATGAGCAGTTCTTC. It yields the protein CASRTPGLLYNEQFF.

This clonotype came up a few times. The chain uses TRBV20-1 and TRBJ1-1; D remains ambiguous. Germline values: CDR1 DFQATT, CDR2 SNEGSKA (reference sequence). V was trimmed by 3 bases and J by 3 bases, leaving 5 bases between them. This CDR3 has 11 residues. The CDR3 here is CSASRYTEAFF. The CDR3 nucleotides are TGCAGTGCTAGTCGGTACACTGAAGCTTTCTTT.

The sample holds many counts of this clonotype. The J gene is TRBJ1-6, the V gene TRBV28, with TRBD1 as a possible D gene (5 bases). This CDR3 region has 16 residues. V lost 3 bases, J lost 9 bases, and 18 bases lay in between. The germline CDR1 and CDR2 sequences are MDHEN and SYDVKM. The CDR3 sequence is CASSFVGLGGRSPLHF. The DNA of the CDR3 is TGTGCCAGCAGTTTTGTAGGGCTCGGGGGACGTTCACCCCTCCACTTT.